This T cell receptor (beta chain) was found in a study of Tregs in tolerant kidney transplant recipients. Turning to the study itself: CD4+CD25+CD127- cells came from approximately three-day belatacept mixed lymphocyte reactions, some with roughly five-day graft donor restimulation. Recipient cells were told from donor cells by antibody staining.

The protocol was immunoSEQ multiplex PCR, while the TCRdb copy is restricted to in-frame clones and leaves out a portion. The sample consists of fewer than 45,000 clones, about 95% of them appearing once. In germline, CDR1 is MGHRA, CDR2 YSYEKL. CDR3 length: 14 residues. V was pared by 6 bases and J by 1 base, with 4 bases of the junction left unmatched. In the case of this clone: What it binds is not known.

Sequencing was performed on Tregs from blood cultured with allogeneic cells. The V gene is TRBV4-1, the J gene TRBJ2-7; the match to TRBD1 covers 9 bases. The TCR sequence derives from a human donor in good health. For the CDR3, the DNA is TGCGCCAGCAGGTTAGGGACAGGGTCCTACGAGCAGTACTTC. Translating gives CASRLGTGSYEQYF.